The 7 T cell receptor beta chains below were found in one sample sequenced in a study of control samples from healthy donors and cancer patients. The table came from immunoSEQ multiplex PCR; TCRdb's copy has only in-frame clones and leaves some out. The sample contains 100,000 to 150,000 clones, 75% to 95% of which appear only once. The sample consisted of blood. The receptors were sampled from a young man in good health.

The J gene is TRBJ1-4, the V gene TRBV5-1; D possibly corresponds to TRBD1 (5 bases). Germline V gene lookup returns CDR1 SGHRS and CDR2 YFSETQ. The ends were cut back, 3 bases at V and 5 bases at J, with 14 bases in the middle. CDR3 length equals 15 residues. CDR3 in DNA: TGCGCCAGCAGCTCGCAGGGCGCTGGGAATGAAAAACTGTTTTTT. It translates to CASSSQGAGNEKLFF.

V usage is TRBV7-2 and J usage is TRBJ1-2, with a weak D call TRBD1 (6 bases). The V gene's germline CDR1 is SGHTA and CDR2 FQGNSA. V was cut by 4 bases and J by 8 bases, with 17 bases left in between. The CDR3 totals 14 residues. The CDR3 DNA sequence: TGTGCCAGCAGCTCAGGTGGGGGGCGTAGAGGCTACACCTTC. As protein: CASSSGGGRRGYTF.

The V gene is TRBV7-9, the J gene TRBJ1-2; possibly TRBD1 for D (5 bases). V lost 7 bases and J 8 bases, leaving 17 bases between the germline ends. The germline V gene encodes CDR1 SEHNR and CDR2 FQNEAQ (reference sequence). This CDR3 region has 13 residues. The CDR3 protein is CASTVGGAGGYTF. CDR3 DNA sequence: TGTGCCAGCACCGTAGGAGGGGCGGGAGGCTACACCTTC.

CDR3 protein: CASSLGGVVNEQFF. CDR3 nucleotides: TGTGCCAGCAGCTTAGGCGGGGTCGTCAATGAGCAGTTCTTC. The chain recombines TRBV7-2 with TRBJ2-1; D perhaps matches TRBD2 (6 bases). The CDR3 spans 14 residues. Germline CDR1 reads SGHTA; CDR2 reads FQGNSA. V shed 1 base and J shed 6 bases, with 10 bases lying between them.

The V gene is TRBV18, the J gene TRBJ1-4; the D gene is possibly TRBD1 (5 bases). The CDR3 sequence is 15 residues long. The germline gives CDR1 KGHSH, CDR2 LQKENI. The ends were cut back, 6 bases at V and 0 bases at J, with 11 bases in the middle. The CDR3 region has the DNA TGTGCCAGCTCCCACCGAGGGGCAACTAATGAAAAACTGTTTTTT. Protein: CASSHRGATNEKLFF.

The chain recombines TRBV6-5 with TRBJ2-4; D might be TRBD1 (6 bases). V lost 2 bases to trimming and J lost 1 base, with 9 bases between them. Germline CDR1 reads MNHEY; CDR2 reads SVGAGI. The CDR3 contains 15 residues. CDR3 DNA sequence: TGTGCCAGCAGTTACGGACAGTCGGCCAAAAACATTCAGTACTTC. It encodes CASSYGQSAKNIQYF.

The rearrangement joins TRBV7-9 to TRBJ1-6; tentative D call: TRBD1 (5 bases). The V end lost 5 bases, the J end lost 8 bases, and 13 bases lay between the germline ends. This CDR3 is 14 amino acids long. The germline V gene has CDR1 SEHNR and CDR2 FQNEAQ (reference sequence). In DNA, the CDR3 is TGTGCCAGCAGCAGCGGGACGGATTATTCACCCCTCCACTTT. Amino acid sequence: CASSSGTDYSPLHF.